This TCR beta chain was observed in a study of blood T cell repertoires in COVID-19. At the level of the study: Samples came from the United States, Italy and Spain, spanning acute and convalescent COVID-19. T cells, B-cell-depleted T cells, or PBMCs supplied cDNA or gDNA.

Germline V gene lookup returns CDR1 LGHDT and CDR2 YNNKEL (reference sequence). The CDR3 contains 14 residues. The germline V and J ends were trimmed by 2 bases and 7 bases, with 9 bases remaining between them. As processed by the authors: Estimates of nucleated cell counts were drawn from the amplification of reference gene primers. TCRdb's copy holds only in-frame clones and misses some; the assay was immunoSEQ multiplex PCR. V, J and clone size derive from that table, while D and trimming were established from the DNA sequence. The sample contains around 150,000 clones, around 80% of which appear only once.

This sequence originates from a woman aged 80 or over with active or convalescent COVID-19. The sequencing sample was made of peripheral blood. The chain is built from TRBV3-1 (or the pseudogene TRBV3-2) and TRBJ1-6, with D possibly being TRBD1 (5 bases). Here the CDR3 DNA reads TGTGCCAGCAGCCAATCGGAGGGGAATTCACCCCTCCACTTT. Translated: CASSQSEGNSPLHF.